This T cell receptor beta chain derives from a study of blood T cell repertoires in COVID-19. Profiling relied on immunoSEQ multiplex PCR, and the TCRdb table lists in-frame clones only, not all of them. The sample shows fewer than 300,000 clones, around 90% of them seen only once. The CDR3 totals 17 residues. Germline V gene data show CDR1 as SGHAT and CDR2 as FQNNGV. The V and J ends lost 8 bases and 2 bases, in that order; junction bases with no gene match: 10. The rearrangement joins TRBV11-2 to TRBJ2-7; 15 bases agree with TRBD2. Sequenced material: peripheral blood. The source is a woman in her twenties or thirties with acute or convalescent COVID-19. The CDR3 region has the DNA TGTGCCAGCGTCCCGGGACTAGCGGGAGGCCGGACCTACGAGCAGTACTTC. Translated: CASVPGLAGGRTYEQYF.